This T cell receptor beta chain stems from a study of T cell clonotyping in hematopoietic cell transplantation (dated by TCRdb to the early 2020s). Regarding the study in general: Recipient samples taken before transplant were collected after cytoreduction. A total of 150 or so blood samples were gathered in the study from roughly 37 consecutive transplant recipients along with their related donors. Patients were recruited between September 2015 and 2017 and followed until late 2020 or death.

As regards this clone: Its specific antigen is unknown. No qualities accompany the bases; no much larger clone lies one base away.

Results and caveats for the whole study, not just this receptor: Inverse Simpson Index values from donors and from recipients before transplant predicted broader TCR repertoire diversity after transplant. Sample size was limited, and cells were not sorted, so CD4 and CD8 repertoire contributions could not be separated. After transplant, TCR diversity in recipients dropped, and pathologically expanded clonotypes increased progressively from day 30 to day 180. Recipient repertoires showed only a small fraction of overlap with donor repertoires, and over 95% appeared de novo at the given depth.

V trim: 3 bases; J trim: 0 bases; unmatched bases: 9. Its CDR3 holds 17 amino acids, cysteine through phenylalanine. The entry retains the CDR3 DNA only, 51 bases that are in frame from base 1. CDR1 SNHLY and CDR2 FYNNEI were looked up in the germline V gene. Taken with the paper, the label for time point translates to: recipient sample about 28 days before transplant, after cytoreduction. Blood samples were obtained from recipients approximately 28 days before transplant and at days 30, 100 and 180 after transplant. Nuclei Lysis Solution was used to extract genomic DNA from fresh or cryopreserved unfractionated peripheral blood mononuclear cells. The immunoSEQ assay, a bias-controlled multiplex PCR using V- and J-specific primers, was used to amplify TCR beta CDR3 regions from genomic DNA. A second PCR step added a proprietary barcode and Illumina adapter sequences to the CDR3 amplicons. An Illumina MiSeq instrument was used to sequence the CDR3 libraries. For the original study's pipeline: Export and quality control were performed with immunoSEQ Analyzer 3.0, and downstream analyses were performed with R Bioconductor and Immunarch. Only productive rearrangements within the normalized downsampled data set were used in the calculation of repertoire metrics. Pathologically expanded clonotypes were defined as those larger than 5 templates in the normalized cohort. The Inverse Simpson Index served as the measure of repertoire diversity. To capture all clonotypes, CMV-specificity analyses were performed on the non-normalized data set. TCRdb's version of the immuneACCESS table is confined to in-frame rearrangements and falls short of the full clone set. An unresolved V gene accounts for under half of the shortfall where checked; the remainder is of unknown origin. That table supplies the V and J calls and clone size; D and trimming were determined from the DNA. The sample yields tens of thousands of clones; less than 96% were counted once. About 1.8% of the sample belongs to the ten largest clones.

Recombination connected TRBV2 to TRBJ2-7; 9 bases in between match TRBD2. Specimen: peripheral blood mononuclear cells, collected before stem cell transplant. The source of this sequence is a woman aged 45-65 years with acute myeloid leukemia. Some clones in this sample may be carry-over from other donors' samples. The DNA reads TGTGCCAGCAGTGAGAGGCTAGCGGGACAAAGCTCCTACGAGCAGTACTTC. Translation gives CASSERLAGQSSYEQYF. The reference TRBV2 and TRBJ2-7 proteins fill in what lies around the CDR3, so the full variable domain reads EPEVTQTPSHQVTQMGQEVILRCVPISNHLYFYWYRQILGQKVEFLVSFYNNEISEKSEIFDDQFSVERPDGSNFTLKIRSTKLEDSAMYFCASSERLAGQSSYEQYFGPGTRLTVT.